This T cell receptor beta chain appears in the sequencing data of a study of blood T cell repertoires in COVID-19. In the study overall: The United States, Italy and Spain supplied acute and convalescent COVID-19 samples. T cells, B-cell-depleted T cells, or PBMCs provided the cDNA or gDNA that served as material.

Authors' data handling: Amplifying reference gene primers gave estimates of nucleated cell counts. Clones were read by immunoSEQ multiplex PCR, and TCRdb kept only the in-frame ones, dropping some. V, J and clone size are those of that table, while D and trimming were read from the DNA. Of a few hundred thousand clones in the sample, 65% to 85% are singletons; the top ten hold 7% to 8.5%. Participant reports of clinical history set cohort assignment. The ends lost 5 bases at V and 7 bases at J; junction bases unmatched: 8. CDR1 is MDHEN and CDR2 is SYDVKM in the germline V gene. The CDR3 spans 14 residues.

Material for sequencing was PBMCs or T cells enriched from blood (not recorded which). The sequence was obtained from a woman in her thirties or forties with acute COVID-19. The chain couples TRBV28 to TRBJ1-2; 9 bases are shared with TRBD1. The CDR3 sequence: CASSPRTGAGGYTF. Written as DNA, the CDR3 is TGTGCCAGCAGTCCTAGGACAGGGGCGGGTGGCTACACCTTC.